This T cell receptor (beta chain) is from a study of T cell repertoires in cytomegalovirus infection. Across the whole study: CMV infection and matching HLA type were both indicated by public TCR beta signatures.

A note on this clonotype: No antigen is known for it.

CDR3 length: 15 residues. The V gene lost 0 bases and the J gene lost 4 bases, with 9 bases spanning the gap. Germline CDR1 is LNHDA and CDR2 is SQIVND (reference sequence). Findings and limits, study-wide: Summed frequency of shared TCR beta families picked out CMV carriers who also had the relevant HLA. Clonotypes of TCR beta that were HLA-C-restricted and CMV-specific dominated the ex vivo response.

TCRdb processed the reads anew with MiXCR; each CDR3 protein has one entry. Seen here are 450,000 to 600,000 distinct CDR3 sequences, around 11% observed once, and the top ten hold 10% to 13%. This TCR was recovered from a human donor in good health (CMV status not recorded). Some clones in this sample may be carry-over from other donors' samples. The source material was PBMCs. The V call is TRBV19, the J call TRBJ2-2; D is ambiguous. The CDR3 loop reads CASSIDWASTGELFF. In DNA, the CDR3 is TGTGCCAGTAGTATAGATTGGGCTTCCACCGGGGAGCTGTTTTTT.